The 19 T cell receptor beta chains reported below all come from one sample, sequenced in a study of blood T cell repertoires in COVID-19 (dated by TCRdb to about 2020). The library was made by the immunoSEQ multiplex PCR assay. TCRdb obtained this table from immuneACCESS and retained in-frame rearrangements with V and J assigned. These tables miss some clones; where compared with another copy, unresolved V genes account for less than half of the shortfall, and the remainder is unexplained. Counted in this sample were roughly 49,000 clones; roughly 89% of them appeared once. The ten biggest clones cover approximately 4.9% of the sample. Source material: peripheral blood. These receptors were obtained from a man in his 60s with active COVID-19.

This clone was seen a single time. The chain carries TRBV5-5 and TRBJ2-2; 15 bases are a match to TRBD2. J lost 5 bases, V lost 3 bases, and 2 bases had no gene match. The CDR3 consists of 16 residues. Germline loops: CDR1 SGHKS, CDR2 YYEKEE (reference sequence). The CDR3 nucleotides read TGTGCCAGCAGCTGGACTAGCGGGAGGGGTACCGGGGAGCTGTTTTTT. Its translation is CASSWTSGRGTGELFF.

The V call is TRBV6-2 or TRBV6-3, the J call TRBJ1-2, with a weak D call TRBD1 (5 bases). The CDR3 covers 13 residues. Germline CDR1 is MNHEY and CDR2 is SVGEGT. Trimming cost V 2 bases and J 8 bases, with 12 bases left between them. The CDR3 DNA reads TGTGCCAGCAGTTACGGGACTCGGGGAGGCTACACCTTC. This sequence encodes CASSYGTRGGYTF.

The CDR3 is CASSRGQGWYEQYF. Written as DNA, the CDR3 is TGTGCCAGCAGCCGGGGGCAGGGGTGGTACGAGCAGTACTTC. This chain uses TRBV14 with TRBJ2-7, with D possibly TRBD1 on 6 matching bases. The V end was cut by 4 bases, the J end by 4 bases, with 14 bases between. The CDR3 spans 14 residues. Germline lookup yields CDR1 SGHDN and CDR2 FVKESK.

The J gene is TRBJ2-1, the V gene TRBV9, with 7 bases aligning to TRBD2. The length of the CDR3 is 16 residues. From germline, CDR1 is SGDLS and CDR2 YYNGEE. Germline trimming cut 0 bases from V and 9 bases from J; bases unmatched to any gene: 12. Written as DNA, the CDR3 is TGTGCCAGCAGCGTAGTTGGCGGGAGTAAGTTAGGTGAGCAGTTCTTC. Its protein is CASSVVGGSKLGEQFF.

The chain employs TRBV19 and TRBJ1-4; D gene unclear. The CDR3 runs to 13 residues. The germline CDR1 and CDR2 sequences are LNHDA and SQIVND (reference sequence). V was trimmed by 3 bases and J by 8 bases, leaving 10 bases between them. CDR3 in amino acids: CASSIAGSEKLFF. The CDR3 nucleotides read TGTGCCAGTAGTATTGCGGGGTCCGAAAAACTGTTTTTT.

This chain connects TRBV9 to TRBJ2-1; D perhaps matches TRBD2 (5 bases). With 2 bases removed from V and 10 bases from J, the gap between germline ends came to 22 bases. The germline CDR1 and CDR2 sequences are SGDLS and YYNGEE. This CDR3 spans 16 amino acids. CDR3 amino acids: CASSVTPTSRASEQFF. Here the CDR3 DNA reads TGTGCCAGCAGCGTCACCCCCACTAGTCGGGCTTCGGAGCAGTTCTTC.

The CDR3 sequence is CASSSGQVLLAKNIQYF. The DNA for the CDR3 is TGTGCCAGCAGCTCAGGACAGGTTCTTCTAGCCAAAAACATTCAGTACTTC. The rearrangement uses TRBV7-2 and TRBJ2-4; 7 nucleotides match TRBD1. The CDR3 spans 17 residues. The V gene's germline CDR1 is SGHTA and CDR2 FQGNSA. V lost 4 bases to trimming and J lost 0 bases; unmatched junction nucleotides: 9.

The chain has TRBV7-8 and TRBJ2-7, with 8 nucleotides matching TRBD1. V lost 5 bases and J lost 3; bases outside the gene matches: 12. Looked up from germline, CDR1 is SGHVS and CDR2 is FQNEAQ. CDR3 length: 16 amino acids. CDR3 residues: CASSQGIRTGSYEQYF. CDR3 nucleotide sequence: TGTGCCAGCAGCCAAGGGATCCGGACAGGGAGCTACGAGCAGTACTTC.

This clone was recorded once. The CDR3 region has the DNA TGTGCCAGCACCCCCGGGGGGGCGACCTATGGCTACACCTTC. Residues: CASTPGGATYGYTF. The V call is TRBV7-9, the J call TRBJ1-2, with D possibly TRBD1 on 6 matching bases. The CDR3 has 14 amino acids. Looked up from germline, CDR1 is SEHNR and CDR2 is FQNEAQ (reference sequence). Trimming took 7 bases from V and 4 from J, leaving 16 bases between them.

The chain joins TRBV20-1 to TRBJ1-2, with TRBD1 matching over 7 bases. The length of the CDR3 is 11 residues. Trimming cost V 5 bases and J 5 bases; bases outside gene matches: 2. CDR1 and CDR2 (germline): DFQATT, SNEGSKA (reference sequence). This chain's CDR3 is CSAGTVYGYTF. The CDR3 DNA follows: TGCAGTGCTGGGACAGTTTATGGCTACACCTTC.

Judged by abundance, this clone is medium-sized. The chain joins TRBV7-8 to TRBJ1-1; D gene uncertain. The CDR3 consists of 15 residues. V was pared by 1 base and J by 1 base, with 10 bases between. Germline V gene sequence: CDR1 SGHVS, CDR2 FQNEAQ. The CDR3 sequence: CASSLVSGPNTEAFF. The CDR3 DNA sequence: TGTGCCAGCAGCTTAGTTTCAGGCCCGAACACTGAAGCTTTCTTT.

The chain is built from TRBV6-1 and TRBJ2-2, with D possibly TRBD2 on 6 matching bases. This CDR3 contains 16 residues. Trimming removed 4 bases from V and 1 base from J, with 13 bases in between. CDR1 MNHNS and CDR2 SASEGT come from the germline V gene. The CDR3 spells CASSALGGWNTGELFF. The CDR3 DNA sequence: TGTGCCAGCAGTGCCCTGGGGGGTTGGAACACCGGGGAGCTGTTTTTT.

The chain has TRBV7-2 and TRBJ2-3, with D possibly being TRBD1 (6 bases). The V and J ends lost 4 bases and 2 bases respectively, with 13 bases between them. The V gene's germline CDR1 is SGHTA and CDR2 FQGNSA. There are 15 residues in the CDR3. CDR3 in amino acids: CASSSRGRYTDTQYF. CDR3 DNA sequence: TGTGCCAGCAGCTCCAGGGGCAGGTACACAGATACGCAGTATTTT.

CDR3 nucleotides: TGCAGTGCGAGTCCGACAGGGCGCGGCGAGACCCAGTACTTC. Its protein is CSASPTGRGETQYF. The chain couples TRBV20-1 to TRBJ2-5; 7 nucleotides align to TRBD1. V shed 6 bases, J shed 5 bases, and the junction held 12 bases outside the gene matches. The germline gives CDR1 DFQATT, CDR2 SNEGSKA (reference sequence). This CDR3 is 14 amino acids long.

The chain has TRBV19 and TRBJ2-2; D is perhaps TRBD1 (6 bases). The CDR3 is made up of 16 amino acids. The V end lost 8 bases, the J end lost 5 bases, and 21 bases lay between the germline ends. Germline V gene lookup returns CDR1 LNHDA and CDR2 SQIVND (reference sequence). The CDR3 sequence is CASHQGQPPQTGELFF. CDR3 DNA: TGTGCCAGTCATCAGGGGCAGCCCCCTCAAACCGGGGAGCTGTTTTTT. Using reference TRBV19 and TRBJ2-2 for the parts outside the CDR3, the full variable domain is DGGITQSPKYLFRKEGQNVTLSCEQNLNHDAMYWYRQDPGQGLRLIYYSQIVNDFQKGDIAEGYSVSREKKESFPLTVTSAQKNPTAFYLCASHQGQPPQTGELFFGEGSRLTVL.

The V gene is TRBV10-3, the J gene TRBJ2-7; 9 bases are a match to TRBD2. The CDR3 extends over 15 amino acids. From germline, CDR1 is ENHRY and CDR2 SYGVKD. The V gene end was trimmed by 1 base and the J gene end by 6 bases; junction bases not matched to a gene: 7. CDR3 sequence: CAISEFIAGDVEQYF. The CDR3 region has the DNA TGTGCCATCAGTGAGTTCATAGCGGGAGACGTCGAGCAGTACTTC.

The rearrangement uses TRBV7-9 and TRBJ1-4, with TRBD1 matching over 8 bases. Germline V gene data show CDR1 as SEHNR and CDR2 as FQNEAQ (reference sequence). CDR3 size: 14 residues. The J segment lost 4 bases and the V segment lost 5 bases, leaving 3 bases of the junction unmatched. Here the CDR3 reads CASSLGQVNEKLFF. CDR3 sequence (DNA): TGTGCCAGCAGCCTGGGACAGGTTAATGAAAAACTGTTTTTT.

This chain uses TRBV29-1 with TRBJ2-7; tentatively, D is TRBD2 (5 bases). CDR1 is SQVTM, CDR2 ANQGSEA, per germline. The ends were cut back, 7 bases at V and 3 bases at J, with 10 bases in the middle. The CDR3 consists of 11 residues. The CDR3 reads CSGGDYYEQYF. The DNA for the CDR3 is TGCAGCGGGGGTGACTACTACGAGCAGTACTTC.

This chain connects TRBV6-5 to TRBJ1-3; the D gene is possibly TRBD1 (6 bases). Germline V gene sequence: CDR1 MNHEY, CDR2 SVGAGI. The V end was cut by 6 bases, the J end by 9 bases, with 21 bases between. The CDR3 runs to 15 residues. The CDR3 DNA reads TGTGCCAGCAGGGGAACAGGGACCAAAGTACCCACCATATATTTT. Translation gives CASRGTGTKVPTIYF.